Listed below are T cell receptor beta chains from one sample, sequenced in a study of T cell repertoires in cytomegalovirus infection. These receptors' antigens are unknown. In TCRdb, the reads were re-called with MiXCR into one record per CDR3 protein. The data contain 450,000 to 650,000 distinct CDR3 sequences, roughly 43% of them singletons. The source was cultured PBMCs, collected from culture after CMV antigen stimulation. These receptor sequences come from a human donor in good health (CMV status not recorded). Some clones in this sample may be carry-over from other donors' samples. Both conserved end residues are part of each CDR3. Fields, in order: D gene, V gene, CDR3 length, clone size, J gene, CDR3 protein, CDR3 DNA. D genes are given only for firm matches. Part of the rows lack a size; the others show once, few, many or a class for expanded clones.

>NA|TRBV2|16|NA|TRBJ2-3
CASSDPTSTGTDTQYF
TGTGCCAGCAGTGACCCTACTAGTACCGGCACAGATACGCAGTATTTT
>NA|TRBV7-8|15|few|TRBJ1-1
CASSLYGTQDTEAFF
TGTGCCAGCAGCTTATACGGGACTCAGGACACTGAAGCTTTCTTT
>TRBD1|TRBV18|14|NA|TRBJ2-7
CASSPGTAAYEQYF
TGTGCCAGCTCACCAGGGACAGCAGCGTACGAGCAGTACTTC
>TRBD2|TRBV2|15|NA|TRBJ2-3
CASSALGLAGDTQYF
TGTGCCAGCAGTGCCCTGGGACTAGCGGGTGATACGCAGTATTTT
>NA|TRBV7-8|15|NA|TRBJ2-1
CASSLAYIGINEQFF
TGTGCCAGCAGCTTAGCATATATAGGAATCAATGAGCAGTTCTTC
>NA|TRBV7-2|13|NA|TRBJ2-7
CASSLGGSNEQYF
TGTGCCAGCAGCTTAGGGGGCTCGAACGAGCAGTACTTC
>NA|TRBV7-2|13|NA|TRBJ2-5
CASRRGVGETQYF
TGTGCCAGCAGGCGGGGCGTCGGGGAGACCCAGTACTTC
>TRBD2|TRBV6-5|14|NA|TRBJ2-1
CATRLAGVSNEQFF
TGTGCCACTCGATTAGCGGGAGTATCGAATGAGCAGTTCTTC
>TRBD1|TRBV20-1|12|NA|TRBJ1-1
CSAGDRDTEAFF
TGCAGTGCTGGAGACAGGGACACTGAAGCTTTCTTT
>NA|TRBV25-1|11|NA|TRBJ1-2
CASSNNYGYTF
TGTGCCAGCAGTAATAACTATGGCTACACCTTC
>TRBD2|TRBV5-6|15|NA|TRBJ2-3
CASREGLAFTDTQYF
TGTGCCAGCAGGGAGGGACTAGCCTTCACAGATACGCAGTATTTT
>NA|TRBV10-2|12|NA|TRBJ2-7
CASSEGDYEQYF
TGCGCCAGCAGTGAGGGGGACTACGAGCAGTACTTC
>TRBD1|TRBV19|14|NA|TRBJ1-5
CASSIRTGDQPQHF
TGTGCCAGTAGTATCCGCACAGGGGATCAGCCCCAGCATTTT
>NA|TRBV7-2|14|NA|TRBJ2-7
CASSFLPGTVEQYF
TGTGCCAGCAGCTTTCTCCCGGGTACGGTCGAGCAGTACTTC
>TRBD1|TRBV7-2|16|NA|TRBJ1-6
CASSSTGGYYNSPLHF
TGTGCCAGCAGCTCTACAGGGGGGTACTATAATTCACCCCTCCACTTT
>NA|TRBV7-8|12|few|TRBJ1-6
CASSHANSPLHF
TGTGCCAGCAGCCATGCGAATTCACCCCTCCACTTT
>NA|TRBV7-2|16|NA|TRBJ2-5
CASSLWGVGSVETQYF
TGTGCCAGCAGCTTATGGGGTGTCGGTAGCGTGGAGACCCAGTACTTC
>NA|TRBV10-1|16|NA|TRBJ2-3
CASSDGQETNTDTQYF
TGCGCCAGCAGTGACGGCCAGGAGACAAACACAGATACGCAGTATTTT
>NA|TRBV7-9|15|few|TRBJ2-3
CASSGGVRATDTQYF
TGTGCCAGCAGCGGCGGGGTACGGGCCACAGATACGCAGTATTTT
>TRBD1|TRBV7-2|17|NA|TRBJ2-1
CASSLARDRGNWNEQFF
TGTGCCAGCAGCTTAGCCAGGGACAGGGGGAATTGGAATGAGCAGTTCTTC
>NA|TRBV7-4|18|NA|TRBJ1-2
CASSPPSVASVANYGYTF
TGTGCCAGCAGCCCCCCCTCCGTAGCGTCAGTGGCTAACTATGGCTACACCTTC
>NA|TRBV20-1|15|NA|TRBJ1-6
CSARRGVGGNSPLHF
TGCAGTGCTAGACGTGGGGTAGGGGGTAATTCACCCCTCCACTTT
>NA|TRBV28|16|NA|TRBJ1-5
CASSLTSIRGNQPQHF
TGTGCCAGCAGTTTAACTTCTATCCGAGGCAATCAGCCCCAGCATTTT
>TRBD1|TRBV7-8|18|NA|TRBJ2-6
CASSLTGTGVSGANVLTF
TGTGCCAGCAGCCTCACCGGGACAGGGGTGTCTGGGGCCAACGTCCTGACTTTC
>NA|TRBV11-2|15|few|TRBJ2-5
CASSLVSGSGQTQYF
TGTGCCAGCAGCTTAGTAAGCGGTTCGGGACAGACCCAGTACTTC
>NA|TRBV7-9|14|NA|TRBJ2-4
CASSLSSAKNIQYF
TGTGCCAGCAGCCTGTCCTCGGCCAAAAACATTCAGTACTTC
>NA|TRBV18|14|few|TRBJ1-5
CASSQALVNQPQHF
TGTGCCAGCTCACAAGCGTTGGTGAATCAGCCCCAGCATTTT
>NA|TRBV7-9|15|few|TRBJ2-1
CASRRGISSYNEQFF
TGTGCCAGCCGTCGGGGGATTAGCTCCTACAATGAGCAGTTCTTC
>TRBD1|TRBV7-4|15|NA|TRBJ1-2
CASSLERGPNYGYTF
TGTGCCAGCAGCTTAGAGAGGGGGCCAAACTATGGCTACACCTTC
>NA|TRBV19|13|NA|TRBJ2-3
CASSVRTTDTQYF
TGTGCCAGTAGCGTCAGAACCACAGATACGCAGTATTTT
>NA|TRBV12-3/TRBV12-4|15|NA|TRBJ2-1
CASNEPGLLRNEQFF
TGTGCCAGCAATGAACCGGGACTTCTTCGCAATGAGCAGTTCTTC
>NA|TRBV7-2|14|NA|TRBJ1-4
CASRPDSFNEKLFF
TGTGCCAGCAGACCGGACAGCTTTAATGAAAAACTGTTTTTT
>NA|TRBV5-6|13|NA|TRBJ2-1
CASRSGLYNEQFF
TGTGCCAGCAGATCGGGGCTTTACAATGAGCAGTTCTTC